The 19 T cell receptor beta chains presented below share a single source sample, sequenced in a study of OX40 agonist ivuxolimab in advanced cancers. Data came from immunoSEQ multiplex PCR; TCRdb stores just in-frame clones and leaves some out. The sample lists approximately 40,000 clones; around 90% were seen once. The material sequenced was CD4+ or CD8+ T cells sorted from blood, taken in a trial of the OX40 agonist ivuxolimab. The receptors originated from an adult with an advanced solid tumor such as melanoma, head and neck, liver or kidney cancer.

The V call is TRBV5-4, the J call TRBJ2-1; D ambiguous. The germline CDR1 and CDR2 sequences are SGHNT and YYREEE (reference sequence). The CDR3 extends over 13 amino acids. V dropped 1 base and J dropped 8 bases, with 10 bases sitting between them. The CDR3 sequence: CASSLLSGDEQFF. CDR3 sequence (DNA): TGTGCCAGCAGCTTGCTCTCGGGCGATGAGCAGTTCTTC.

The rearrangement uses TRBV9 and TRBJ1-2; no definite D call. This CDR3 is built from 16 residues. The V end was cut by 0 bases, the J end by 4 bases, with 16 bases between. Germline V lookup: CDR1 SGDLS, CDR2 YYNGEE. In nucleotides, the CDR3 is TGTGCCAGCAGCGTAGCGTCGTCGGAAGCTTTCTATGGCTACACCTTC. Translating it yields CASSVASSEAFYGYTF.

The chain uses TRBV11-1 and TRBJ2-1; 8 nucleotides agree with TRBD1. Trimming removed 5 bases from V and 4 bases from J; junction bases left unmatched: 7. Germline CDR1 and CDR2: SGHAT and FQDESV (reference sequence). The CDR3 has 15 amino acids. The CDR3 region is CASSQIGQGYNEQFF. Written as DNA, the CDR3 is TGTGCCAGCAGCCAAATAGGACAGGGATACAATGAGCAGTTCTTC.

This clone appeared a single time. The chain links TRBV4-1 to TRBJ1-1, with D perhaps matching TRBD1 (5 bases). CDR1 and CDR2 from the germline V gene are MGHRA and YSYEKL. The V and J ends lost 0 bases and 5 bases respectively, with 10 bases between them. The CDR3 totals 14 residues. CDR3 sequence (DNA): TGCGCCAGCAGCCAAGATGGGGGTGTTACTGAAGCTTTCTTT. This encodes CASSQDGGVTEAFF.

This clone was recorded a few times. The chain couples TRBV19 to TRBJ1-1; D is unresolved. CDR3 length equals 13 residues. Trimming shortened V by 8 bases and J by 5 bases, and 15 bases separated the two germline ends. The germline CDR1 and CDR2 sequences are LNHDA and SQIVND (reference sequence). CDR3 region: CASESEGETEAFF. CDR3 sequence (DNA): TGTGCCAGTGAGAGTGAGGGCGAGACTGAAGCTTTCTTT.

J is TRBJ2-5 and V is TRBV9; the match to TRBD1 covers 8 bases. CDR1 and CDR2 from the germline V gene are SGDLS and YYNGEE. The CDR3 sequence is 16 residues long. V shed 0 bases, J shed 5 bases, and the junction held 9 bases outside the gene matches. CDR3 coding DNA: TGTGCCAGCAGCGTAGTGTCGGCAGGGGGCATGGAGACCCAGTACTTC. Encoded protein: CASSVVSAGGMETQYF. Full variable domain (remainder filled in from reference TRBV9 and TRBJ2-5): DSGVTQTPKHLITATGQRVTLRCSPRSGDLSVYWYQQSLDQGLQFLIQYYNGEERAKGNILERFSAQQFPDLHSELNLSSLELGDSALYFCASSVVSAGGMETQYFGPGTRLLVL.

This clone has just a few counts. The J gene is TRBJ2-3, the V gene TRBV5-1, with 10 bases lining up with TRBD2. Germline CDR1 SGHRS, CDR2 YFSETQ. The CDR3 covers 16 residues. With 4 bases clipped from V and 3 bases from J, the junction kept 8 bases outside the gene matches. CDR3 in amino acids: CASSPRTSGITDTQYF. CDR3 nucleotide sequence: TGCGCCAGCAGCCCAAGGACTAGCGGCATTACAGATACGCAGTATTTT. Based on the CDR3 plus reference TRBV5-1 and TRBJ2-3, the full variable domain is KAGVTQTPRYLIKTRGQQVTLSCSPISGHRSVSWYQQTPGQGLQFLFEYFSETQRNKGNFPGRFSGRQFSNSRSEMNVSTLELGDSALYLCASSPRTSGITDTQYFGPGTRLTVL.

The rearrangement uses TRBV9 and TRBJ2-1, with a weak D call TRBD2 (6 bases). This CDR3 spans 16 amino acids. V dropped 0 bases and J dropped 7 bases, with 17 bases sitting between them. Germline V gene data show CDR1 as SGDLS and CDR2 as YYNGEE. The CDR3 reads CASSVARTSFGNEQFF. CDR3 DNA sequence: TGTGCCAGCAGCGTAGCTAGAACTAGCTTTGGTAATGAGCAGTTCTTC.

V usage is TRBV4-1 and J usage is TRBJ2-7; weak D call: TRBD2 (5 bases). Germline CDR1 MGHRA, CDR2 YSYEKL. The CDR3 runs to 16 residues. Trimming removed 2 bases at V and 1 base at J, with 15 bases between. The CDR3 protein is CASSQFLGWESYEQYF. CDR3 DNA sequence: TGCGCCAGCAGCCAATTTTTAGGCTGGGAGTCCTACGAGCAGTACTTC.

In this sample, this clone turned up a few times. This sequence joins TRBV19 and TRBJ1-2; D call uncertain. The germline V gene has CDR1 LNHDA and CDR2 SQIVND (reference sequence). The CDR3 extends over 15 amino acids. Trimming stripped 3 bases from V and 4 bases from J, with 15 bases between. The CDR3 loop is CASSMMQPSGYGYTF. CDR3 sequence (DNA): TGTGCCAGTAGTATGATGCAGCCTAGTGGCTATGGCTACACCTTC. Filled out from reference TRBV19 and TRBJ1-2, the complete variable domain reads DGGITQSPKYLFRKEGQNVTLSCEQNLNHDAMYWYRQDPGQGLRLIYYSQIVNDFQKGDIAEGYSVSREKKESFPLTVTSAQKNPTAFYLCASSMMQPSGYGYTFGSGTRLTVV.

This clone has only a few counts. The V gene is TRBV29-1, the J gene TRBJ2-1; D is perhaps TRBD2 (6 bases). Trimming removed 7 bases at V and 7 bases at J, with 23 bases between. The CDR3 runs 15 residues. Germline V gene sequence: CDR1 SQVTM, CDR2 ANQGSEA. CDR3 region: CSAEGLDLTGNEQFF. In DNA, the CDR3 is TGCAGCGCGGAGGGACTGGATCTGACTGGTAATGAGCAGTTCTTC.

The V and J genes are TRBV5-1 and TRBJ2-7, with 7 bases that match TRBD1. J lost 4 bases, V lost 0 bases, and 10 bases had no gene match. This CDR3 is 16 amino acids long. Germline V gene lookup returns CDR1 SGHRS and CDR2 YFSETQ. CDR3: CASSLDDRANKYEQYF. DNA for the CDR3: TGCGCCAGCAGCTTGGACGACAGGGCGAATAAGTACGAGCAGTACTTC.

The gene calls are TRBV28 and TRBJ1-1, with D maybe TRBD1 (6 bases). Germline-derived CDR1 and CDR2 are MDHEN and SYDVKM. The CDR3 is made up of 15 amino acids. V lost 5 bases and J 0 bases, leaving 13 bases between the germline ends. CDR3 nucleotide sequence: TGTGCCAGCAGTGGAGACAGGACCATGAACACTGAAGCTTTCTTT. Protein product: CASSGDRTMNTEAFF. The full variable domain, its missing parts supplied by reference TRBV28 and TRBJ1-1, is DVKVTQSSRYLVKRTGEKVFLECVQDMDHENMFWYRQDPGLGLRLIYFSYDVKMKEKGDIPEGYSVSREKKERFSLILESASTNQTSMYLCASSGDRTMNTEAFFGQGTRLTVV.

This sequence joins TRBV5-1 and TRBJ2-3; D is unclear. This CDR3 has 16 amino acids. V lost 4 bases and J lost 4, with 19 bases in between. The germline gives CDR1 SGHRS, CDR2 YFSETQ. DNA of the CDR3: TGCGCCAGCAGCCCGGAGTGGGGTCCCCCGGCAGATACGCAGTATTTT. Its translation is CASSPEWGPPADTQYF.

The chain has TRBV28 and TRBJ2-3; D is perhaps TRBD1 (6 bases). Germline-derived CDR1 and CDR2 are MDHEN and SYDVKM. The CDR3 totals 15 residues. Trimming left V 9 bases short and J 2 bases short, with 18 bases between. Here the CDR3 DNA reads TGTGCCAGTGGGACAAGTTTATCCTTCACAGATACGCAGTATTTT. As protein: CASGTSLSFTDTQYF.

The J gene is TRBJ2-1, the V gene TRBV9; 9 bases map to TRBD2. The germline CDR1 and CDR2 sequences are SGDLS and YYNGEE. The CDR3 has 17 amino acids. V trimming: 3 bases; J trimming: 5 bases; junction bases outside the gene matches: 12. For the CDR3, the DNA is TGTGCCAGCAGCGCGCCCCTTGTAGCGGGAGTCCACAATGAGCAGTTCTTC. It is translated as CASSAPLVAGVHNEQFF.

The V call is TRBV7-9, the J call TRBJ2-7, with D possibly being TRBD2 (5 bases). Germline V CDR1 and CDR2: SEHNR, FQNEAQ (reference sequence). The CDR3 contains 13 residues. Trimming took 5 bases from V and 5 from J, leaving 13 bases between them. This CDR3 is CASSPEWGDEQYF. Written as DNA, the CDR3 is TGTGCCAGCAGCCCAGAGTGGGGAGACGAGCAGTACTTC.

The rearrangement joins TRBV6-5 to TRBJ2-1, with a weak D call TRBD2 (7 bases). Trimming cost V 7 bases and J 7 bases, with 20 bases left between them. The germline V gene has CDR1 MNHEY and CDR2 SVGAGI. The CDR3 has 15 amino acids. CDR3 sequence reads: CASTPAGAPWNEQFF. The CDR3 DNA reads as TGTGCCAGCACACCCGCGGGGGCTCCTTGGAATGAGCAGTTCTTC.

The rearrangement joins TRBV2 to TRBJ2-2; D is perhaps TRBD1 or TRBD2 (5 bases each). This CDR3 comprises 15 residues. Deletions cut 6 bases from V and 5 bases from J, with 16 bases between. In germline, CDR1 is SNHLY, CDR2 FYNNEI. The CDR3 bases are TGTGCCAGCAGCCCGAGGGCAGGGAGTACCGGGGAGCTGTTTTTT. Amino acid sequence: CASSPRAGSTGELFF.